These T cell receptor beta chains were read from a single sample in a study of early stage breast cancer tumors. Sequencing was performed with immunoSEQ multiplex PCR; in TCRdb, only in-frame clones are kept and a portion is missing. The repertoire holds roughly 48,000 clones, with roughly 83% as singletons. The material sequenced was blood. Receptors were obtained from a person in their fifties with breast cancer. The CDR3 runs from the conserved cysteine through the conserved F or W. Fields, in order: D gene, J gene, V gene, clone size, CDR3 DNA, CDR3 protein. The D gene is left open where the match is weak. Size tells how often a clone was seen (once, few, many) or the class of an expanded clone, and some rows leave it out.

D gene: TRBD1; J gene: TRBJ2-7; V gene: TRBV11-2; clone size: once; CDR3 DNA: TGTGCCAGCAGCACGACCGGGACAGCATCCTACGAGCAGTACTTC; CDR3 protein: CASSTTGTASYEQYF
D gene: TRBD1; J gene: TRBJ2-3; V gene: TRBV29-1; clone size: .; CDR3 DNA: TGCAGCGCCCAGACAGGGGGGGGCACAGATACGCAGTATTTT; CDR3 protein: CSAQTGGGTDTQYF
D gene: TRBD2; J gene: TRBJ2-7; V gene: TRBV19; clone size: .; CDR3 DNA: TGTGCCAGTAGTATCGGACTAGCGGGTACCTACGAGCAGTACTTC; CDR3 protein: CASSIGLAGTYEQYF
D gene: .; J gene: TRBJ2-4; V gene: TRBV19; clone size: .; CDR3 DNA: TGTGCCAGCCGCCCGGGGCCAATTGGGGGAAACATTCAGTACTTC; CDR3 protein: CASRPGPIGGNIQYF
D gene: .; J gene: TRBJ1-6; V gene: TRBV18; clone size: few; CDR3 DNA: TGTGCCAGCTCAACGGCGCCGGGATTTCTATCACCCCTCCACTTT; CDR3 protein: CASSTAPGFLSPLHF
D gene: TRBD1; J gene: TRBJ2-5; V gene: TRBV25-1; clone size: .; CDR3 DNA: TGTGCCAGCAGTGAAGCTGGACAGGGGGGAGAGACCCAGTACTTC; CDR3 protein: CASSEAGQGGETQYF
D gene: .; J gene: TRBJ1-3; V gene: TRBV6-6; clone size: .; CDR3 DNA: TGTGCCAGCATTCCAGGGACCCGACGGGGAAACACCATATATTTT; CDR3 protein: CASIPGTRRGNTIYF
D gene: .; J gene: TRBJ1-4; V gene: TRBV19; clone size: once; CDR3 DNA: TGTGCCAGTAGTCCCCTTCGGTCGCATTCAACTAATGAAAAACTGTTTTTT; CDR3 protein: CASSPLRSHSTNEKLFF
D gene: .; J gene: TRBJ2-2; V gene: TRBV5-8; clone size: .; CDR3 DNA: TGTGCCAGCAGCTTGGCCGGTCCCTACACAGACACCGGGGAGCTGTTTTTT; CDR3 protein: CASSLAGPYTDTGELFF
D gene: TRBD2; J gene: TRBJ2-3; V gene: TRBV5-1; clone size: few; CDR3 DNA: TGCGCCAGCAGCTTGGGTCCGGGACTAGAAGATACGCAGTATTTT; CDR3 protein: CASSLGPGLEDTQYF
D gene: .; J gene: TRBJ2-7; V gene: TRBV28; clone size: .; CDR3 DNA: TGTGCCAGCAGTTTTGGGAGGCCGTCCTCCTACGAGCAGTACTTC; CDR3 protein: CASSFGRPSSYEQYF
D gene: TRBD1; J gene: TRBJ1-5; V gene: TRBV6-1; clone size: .; CDR3 DNA: TGTGCCAGCATTCCTTCGGACAGGAATCAGCCCCAGCATTTT; CDR3 protein: CASIPSDRNQPQHF
D gene: .; J gene: TRBJ1-6; V gene: TRBV5-1; clone size: few; CDR3 DNA: TGCGCCAGCAGGGAGGCAGTCAATAATTCACCCCTCCACTTT; CDR3 protein: CASREAVNNSPLHF
D gene: TRBD1; J gene: TRBJ2-7; V gene: TRBV10-3; clone size: .; CDR3 DNA: TGTGCCATCAGTGAGTACAGGGGCTACGAGCAGTACTTC; CDR3 protein: CAISEYRGYEQYF
D gene: TRBD2; J gene: TRBJ2-1; V gene: TRBV7-8; clone size: .; CDR3 DNA: TGTGCCAGCAGCCTGGGACTAGCGAAGTACAATGAGCAGTTCTTC; CDR3 protein: CASSLGLAKYNEQFF
D gene: TRBD1; J gene: TRBJ2-5; V gene: TRBV19; clone size: .; CDR3 DNA: TGTGCCAGTAAGGGACAGGGGGGTCCGGAGACCCAGTACTTC; CDR3 protein: CASKGQGGPETQYF
D gene: TRBD1; J gene: TRBJ1-2; V gene: TRBV2; clone size: .; CDR3 DNA: TGTGCCAGCAGTGTTGATGACGGGACAGCCCCATTTAGCTTTCCCACTAACTATGGCTACACCTTC; CDR3 protein: CASSVDDGTAPFSFPTNYGYTF
D gene: .; J gene: TRBJ1-4; V gene: TRBV18; clone size: once; CDR3 DNA: TGTGCCAGCTCACCACGTATGGGAAGGTATAATGAAAAACTGTTTTTT; CDR3 protein: CASSPRMGRYNEKLFF
D gene: TRBD2; J gene: TRBJ2-3; V gene: TRBV5-1; clone size: .; CDR3 DNA: TGCGCCAGCAGCTTCCGGACTAGCGGAGACACTAGCACAGATACGCAGTATTTT; CDR3 protein: CASSFRTSGDTSTDTQYF
D gene: TRBD1; J gene: TRBJ1-1; V gene: TRBV4-3; clone size: .; CDR3 DNA: TGCGCCAGCAGCCAGAGGGACAGGGGAAGGGGCACTGAAGCTTTCTTT; CDR3 protein: CASSQRDRGRGTEAFF
D gene: .; J gene: TRBJ2-7; V gene: TRBV5-6; clone size: .; CDR3 DNA: TGTGCCAGCAGCTCCACAGGGTGGGAGCAGTACTTC; CDR3 protein: CASSSTGWEQYF
D gene: .; J gene: TRBJ2-2; V gene: TRBV11-1; clone size: .; CDR3 DNA: TGTGCCAGCAGCTCCTGGAACACCGGGGAGCTGTTTTTT; CDR3 protein: CASSSWNTGELFF
D gene: .; J gene: TRBJ1-2; V gene: TRBV19; clone size: .; CDR3 DNA: TGTGCCAGTGGACTATACGGACGGTTCACGGATGGCTACACCTTC; CDR3 protein: CASGLYGRFTDGYTF
D gene: .; J gene: TRBJ1-1; V gene: TRBV7-2; clone size: once; CDR3 DNA: TGTGCCAGCACCTCCGAGGGAAACACTGAAGCTTTCTTT; CDR3 protein: CASTSEGNTEAFF
D gene: .; J gene: TRBJ2-1; V gene: TRBV4-3; clone size: .; CDR3 DNA: TGCGCCAGCAGCCAAGATTCGGGGGGCCGGAACAATGAGCAGTTCTTC; CDR3 protein: CASSQDSGGRNNEQFF
D gene: .; J gene: TRBJ1-2; V gene: TRBV7-9; clone size: .; CDR3 DNA: TGTGCCAGCAGCCCGGGACCGACGGGCTACACCTTC; CDR3 protein: CASSPGPTGYTF
D gene: .; J gene: TRBJ1-4; V gene: TRBV7-6; clone size: .; CDR3 DNA: TGTGCCAGCAGCTTAGCGCAGGGTTATAATGAAAAACTGTTTTTT; CDR3 protein: CASSLAQGYNEKLFF
D gene: .; J gene: TRBJ1-2; V gene: TRBV4-2; clone size: .; CDR3 DNA: TGTGCCAGCAGCCAATTCGGACAAGATGGCTACACCTTC; CDR3 protein: CASSQFGQDGYTF
D gene: TRBD1; J gene: TRBJ1-1; V gene: TRBV10-3; clone size: few; CDR3 DNA: TGTGCCATCAGTGATGGGGCAGGGGGTACTGAAGCTTTCTTT; CDR3 protein: CAISDGAGGTEAFF
D gene: TRBD2; J gene: TRBJ2-1; V gene: TRBV19; clone size: .; CDR3 DNA: TGTGCCAGTAGTTCTCGGACTAGCGGGGGGGCCCGGAATGAGCAGTTCTTC; CDR3 protein: CASSSRTSGGARNEQFF
D gene: .; J gene: TRBJ1-5; V gene: TRBV19; clone size: .; CDR3 DNA: TGTGCCAGTAGTATAGAAGGATATCAGCCCCAGCATTTT; CDR3 protein: CASSIEGYQPQHF
D gene: .; J gene: TRBJ2-3; V gene: TRBV5-8; clone size: .; CDR3 DNA: TGTGCCAGCAGCCGACGCACAGATACGCAGTATTTT; CDR3 protein: CASSRRTDTQYF
D gene: TRBD1; J gene: TRBJ1-2; V gene: TRBV6-1; clone size: .; CDR3 DNA: TGTGCCAGCAGTGTGGGACAGCCCTATGGCTACACCTTC; CDR3 protein: CASSVGQPYGYTF
D gene: TRBD2; J gene: TRBJ2-4; V gene: TRBV15; clone size: .; CDR3 DNA: TGTGCCACCAGCAAGAAACTGGGACTAGCGGAGCACATTCAGTACTTC; CDR3 protein: CATSKKLGLAEHIQYF
D gene: .; J gene: TRBJ1-2; V gene: TRBV5-4; clone size: once; CDR3 DNA: TGTGCCAGCAGCTTGTACACGGTTGACGGTGGCTACACCTTC; CDR3 protein: CASSLYTVDGGYTF
D gene: .; J gene: TRBJ2-7; V gene: TRBV10-1; clone size: few; CDR3 DNA: TGCGCCAGCAGTGACCGGTTCCCGCAGGACGAGCAGTACTTC; CDR3 protein: CASSDRFPQDEQYF
D gene: .; J gene: TRBJ1-2; V gene: TRBV7-2; clone size: once; CDR3 DNA: TGTGCCAGCAGCTCAGCAGGTTATGGGGGCTATGGCTACACCTTC; CDR3 protein: CASSSAGYGGYGYTF
D gene: .; J gene: TRBJ1-3; V gene: TRBV4-3; clone size: .; CDR3 DNA: TGCGCCAGCAGCCACTCTTCAGCTGGAAACACCATATATTTT; CDR3 protein: CASSHSSAGNTIYF
D gene: .; J gene: TRBJ2-7; V gene: TRBV5-5; clone size: .; CDR3 DNA: TGTGCCAGCAGCTCCCGTGACCCACAGAGCTACGAGCAGTACTTC; CDR3 protein: CASSSRDPQSYEQYF
D gene: .; J gene: TRBJ1-1; V gene: TRBV27; clone size: .; CDR3 DNA: TGTGCCAGCAGTTTATCCTACAGCGGGTGGAACACTGAAGCTTTCTTT; CDR3 protein: CASSLSYSGWNTEAFF
D gene: .; J gene: TRBJ2-7; V gene: TRBV5-1; clone size: .; CDR3 DNA: TGCGCCAGCAGCGGAACAGGGACCCCCTACGAGCAGTACTTC; CDR3 protein: CASSGTGTPYEQYF
D gene: .; J gene: TRBJ2-5; V gene: TRBV7-2; clone size: once; CDR3 DNA: TGTGCCAGCAGCCGTCGACTGAGCCAAGAGACCCAGTACTTC; CDR3 protein: CASSRRLSQETQYF
D gene: TRBD1; J gene: TRBJ1-1; V gene: TRBV9; clone size: .; CDR3 DNA: TGTGCCAGCAGGAGGACAGGGGAAATGAACACTGAAGCTTTCTTT; CDR3 protein: CASRRTGEMNTEAFF
D gene: .; J gene: TRBJ1-2; V gene: TRBV5-6; clone size: .; CDR3 DNA: TGTGCCAGCAGCTTGGTAGGGCAGGACTATGGCTACACCTTC; CDR3 protein: CASSLVGQDYGYTF
D gene: TRBD1; J gene: TRBJ1-5; V gene: TRBV18; clone size: .; CDR3 DNA: TGTGCCAGCTCACCTTCGACAGGGGCTCACAATCAGCCCCAGCATTTT; CDR3 protein: CASSPSTGAHNQPQHF
D gene: .; J gene: TRBJ2-1; V gene: TRBV29-1; clone size: .; CDR3 DNA: TGCAGCGTTGTTCGCTACAATGAGCAGTTCTTC; CDR3 protein: CSVVRYNEQFF
D gene: .; J gene: TRBJ2-1; V gene: TRBV5-4; clone size: .; CDR3 DNA: TGTGCCAGCAGCCCCGGCCCGGGGAGGAACAATGAGCAGTTCTTC; CDR3 protein: CASSPGPGRNNEQFF
D gene: .; J gene: TRBJ2-1; V gene: TRBV7-8; clone size: once; CDR3 DNA: TGTGCCAGCAGCTTAGGATTCGGTGGGGGCGTCTATGAGCAGTTCTTC; CDR3 protein: CASSLGFGGGVYEQFF
D gene: .; J gene: TRBJ2-5; V gene: TRBV7-2; clone size: .; CDR3 DNA: TGTGCCAGCAGCTTATTTGACTTCCAAGAGACCCAGTACTTC; CDR3 protein: CASSLFDFQETQYF
D gene: .; J gene: TRBJ2-7; V gene: TRBV2; clone size: .; CDR3 DNA: TGTGCCAGCAGTGAAGCGTGGGGGGGGGCCAAAGAGCAGTACTTC; CDR3 protein: CASSEAWGGAKEQYF
D gene: .; J gene: TRBJ2-5; V gene: TRBV7-9; clone size: .; CDR3 DNA: TGTGCCAGCAGCTTAGCAGGGGGCACCCCGTCTCAGGGAGGGACCCAGTACTTC; CDR3 protein: CASSLAGGTPSQGGTQYF
D gene: TRBD1; J gene: TRBJ1-5; V gene: TRBV28; clone size: once; CDR3 DNA: TGTGCCATCCAGGGGGGCCCTAGCAATCAGCCCCAGCATTTT; CDR3 protein: CAIQGGPSNQPQHF
D gene: .; J gene: TRBJ1-1; V gene: TRBV7-8; clone size: .; CDR3 DNA: TGTGCCAGCAGGTTTGACACTGAAGCTTTCTTT; CDR3 protein: CASRFDTEAFF
D gene: .; J gene: TRBJ1-4; V gene: TRBV15; clone size: .; CDR3 DNA: TGTGCCACCAGCAGAGATCCTGGGTCCGTCTCTGAAAAACTGTTTTTT; CDR3 protein: CATSRDPGSVSEKLFF
D gene: .; J gene: TRBJ2-3; V gene: TRBV5-5; clone size: .; CDR3 DNA: TGTGCCAGCAGCTTGGCGCGTCGGGGGATCACAGCAGATACGCAGTATTTT; CDR3 protein: CASSLARRGITADTQYF
D gene: TRBD2; J gene: TRBJ2-3; V gene: TRBV4-2; clone size: .; CDR3 DNA: TGTGCCAGCAGCCAAGAGAAAGGCGGGAGGTCAGATACGCAGTATTTT; CDR3 protein: CASSQEKGGRSDTQYF
D gene: .; J gene: TRBJ1-2; V gene: TRBV10-3; clone size: .; CDR3 DNA: TGTGCCATCAGTGAGGAGGGAGGAGAACTCTATGGCTACACCTTC; CDR3 protein: CAISEEGGELYGYTF
D gene: TRBD2; J gene: TRBJ2-3; V gene: TRBV5-6; clone size: .; CDR3 DNA: TGTGCCAGCAGCTTGTACCTAGCGGGAGGAGCTAGCACAGATACGCAGTATTTT; CDR3 protein: CASSLYLAGGASTDTQYF
D gene: .; J gene: TRBJ2-7; V gene: TRBV19; clone size: .; CDR3 DNA: TGTGCCAGTAGTCAACGGGACATTTACGAGCAGTACTTC; CDR3 protein: CASSQRDIYEQYF